The rows below give T cell receptor beta chains drawn from one sample of a study of long-term antiretroviral therapy in people with HIV. The assay was immunoSEQ multiplex PCR, and TCRdb's table has in-frame clones only and misses some. The table records some 27,000 clones, 93% of them present only once. Sequences were derived from unsorted PBMCs, sampled almost 6.6 years after starting antiretroviral therapy. Receptor source: a woman aged 40 to 50 with HIV. Each CDR3 is given with its conserved first and last residue.

j_gene | v_gene | CDR3aa
TRBJ1-6 | TRBV9 | CASSVQGAPLHF
TRBJ1-4 | TRBV15 | CATSTRREAATNEKLFF
TRBJ2-3 | TRBV11-2 | CASSLRDTGFRDTQYF
TRBJ1-4 | TRBV13 | CATRLGTNEKLFF
TRBJ1-6 | TRBV19 | CASSPGSARPGVWYF
TRBJ1-1 | TRBV10-3 | CAINDNKMNTEAFF
TRBJ2-4 | TRBV2 | CASSELGGARAKNIQYF
TRBJ1-1 | TRBV7-8 | CASSLHGQINTEAFF
TRBJ1-2 | TRBV10-3 | CAISESYGYTF
TRBJ2-2 | TRBV5-1 | CASSSSRAVFGNTGELFF
TRBJ1-2 | TRBV5-1 | CASTGVGEGGYGYTF
TRBJ1-2 | TRBV29-1 | CSVLRGPSGYTF
TRBJ2-2 | TRBV28 | CASSPPGRVSTGELFF
TRBJ1-2 | TRBV6-5 | CASSYKGANYGYTF
TRBJ2-3 | TRBV11-3 | CASSFQGPDTQYF
TRBJ2-1 | TRBV9 | CASSVGGDGLRYNEQFF
TRBJ1-2 | TRBV5-1 | CASSLQGNNYGYTF
TRBJ2-7 | TRBV7-2 | CASSLDLAEQYF
TRBJ1-2 | TRBV4-1 | CASSQEGQGDGYTF
TRBJ2-7 | TRBV19 | CASSITGNSYEQYF
TRBJ2-5 | TRBV9 | CASSLSPEGVQETQYF
TRBJ2-3 | TRBV5-4 | CASSLLTSGDSDTQYF
TRBJ2-7 | TRBV12-2 | CASRLAPPRRGPYEQYF
TRBJ1-5 | TRBV27 | CASSFFPASNQPQHF
TRBJ1-2 | TRBV30 | CARGQGVSGYTF
TRBJ2-2 | TRBV9 | CASSPTDFGELFF
TRBJ1-4 | TRBV4-3 | CASSQDNWGTGAEKLFF
TRBJ2-1 | TRBV29-1 | CSVEDSLAARSYNEQFF
TRBJ2-1 | TRBV4-3 | CASSPRLATNEQFF
TRBJ2-1 | TRBV5-8 | CASSLAPGSAHEQFF
TRBJ2-3 | TRBV7-9 | CASSLVLRGERDTQYF
TRBJ2-5 | TRBV5-8 | CASSPRGTETQYF
TRBJ1-1 | TRBV7-9 | CASSPGTGDTEAFF
TRBJ1-1 | TRBV5-1 | CASSSGQGYVGTEAFF
TRBJ1-2 | TRBV4-1 | CASSQTGQDYGYTF
TRBJ2-1 | TRBV10-3 | CATDHGQGYYNEQFF
TRBJ2-5 | TRBV7-2 | CASSSWGGAGETQYF
TRBJ1-4 | TRBV18 | CASSPQGVEEKLFF
TRBJ1-1 | TRBV19 | CASSILGPDTEAFF
TRBJ2-5 | TRBV9 | CASSVGGGLGHQKLETQYF